The 21 T cell receptor beta chains below were found in one sample sequenced in a study of OX40 agonist ivuxolimab in advanced cancers. Libraries were prepared by immunoSEQ multiplex PCR; TCRdb keeps only in-frame clonotypes and omits some of them. There are about 69,000 clones in the sample; more than 70% occur only once, and under 3% lies in the top ten. This sample comprised CD4+ or CD8+ T cells sorted from blood, obtained in a trial of the OX40 agonist ivuxolimab. These receptors were obtained from an adult with an advanced solid tumor such as melanoma, head and neck, liver or kidney cancer.

The rearrangement uses TRBV5-1 and TRBJ2-1, with a possible D match to TRBD2 (6 bases). Germline CDR1 is SGHRS and CDR2 is YFSETQ. The CDR3 is 16 residues long. V gave up 0 bases and J gave up 2 bases, with 12 bases separating them. The CDR3 spells CASSLGGNGPYNEQFF. Here the CDR3 DNA reads TGCGCCAGCAGCTTGGGCGGGAACGGCCCCTACAATGAGCAGTTCTTC.

The chain has TRBV28 and TRBJ1-2; D gene unclear. The CDR3 is 13 residues long. CDR1 and CDR2 from the germline V gene are MDHEN and SYDVKM. The V gene lost 3 bases and the J gene lost 7 bases, with 12 bases spanning the gap. CDR3 DNA: TGTGCCAGCAGTTTTCCCGGGGTTGGTGGCTACACCTTC. Its protein is CASSFPGVGGYTF.

V gene TRBV19 combines with J gene TRBJ2-3; D may be TRBD1 or TRBD2 (7 bases each). This CDR3 has 14 residues. V was cut by 5 bases and J by 5 bases, with 14 bases left in between. Germline V gene data show CDR1 as LNHDA and CDR2 as SQIVND (reference sequence). The CDR3 DNA reads as TGTGCCAGTAGTTTCTCAGGGGGGGAAGATACGCAGTATTTT. This codes for CASSFSGGEDTQYF.

This chain links TRBV9 with TRBJ2-2; D perhaps matches TRBD1 (5 bases). The CDR3 consists of 15 residues. CDR1 is SGDLS and CDR2 is YYNGEE in the germline V gene. V was trimmed by 0 bases and J by 4 bases, leaving 10 bases between them. The CDR3 region is CASSVEGLATGELFF. The CDR3 region has the DNA TGTGCCAGCAGCGTAGAGGGGTTGGCCACCGGGGAGCTGTTTTTT.

The V and J genes are TRBV19 and TRBJ1-2; D remains unclear. Germline CDR1 is LNHDA and CDR2 is SQIVND (reference sequence). The CDR3 totals 13 residues. V was trimmed by 0 bases and J by 4 bases, leaving 6 bases between them. The CDR3 protein is CASSIDRFYGYTF. CDR3 DNA: TGTGCCAGTAGTATAGACAGATTCTATGGCTACACCTTC.

V and J are TRBV15 and TRBJ2-7; D is ambiguous. The CDR3 contains 13 residues. V lost 4 bases and J lost 3, with 10 bases in between. CDR1 LNHNV and CDR2 YYDKDF come from the germline V gene (reference sequence). CDR3 sequence reads: CATSKPDRYEQYF. The CDR3 DNA is TGTGCCACCAGCAAGCCTGACCGCTACGAGCAGTACTTC.

The CDR3 loop is CASSPGQGPYGYTF. The CDR3 DNA is TGTGCCAGTAGTCCTGGACAGGGGCCCTATGGCTACACCTTC. This rearrangement joins TRBV19 to TRBJ1-2; TRBD1 aligns across 9 bases. The CDR3 sequence is 14 residues long. V shed 5 bases, J shed 4 bases, and the junction held 5 bases outside the gene matches. Germline values: CDR1 LNHDA, CDR2 SQIVND (reference sequence). Combining the CDR3 with reference TRBV19 and TRBJ1-2 gives the whole variable domain DGGITQSPKYLFRKEGQNVTLSCEQNLNHDAMYWYRQDPGQGLRLIYYSQIVNDFQKGDIAEGYSVSREKKESFPLTVTSAQKNPTAFYLCASSPGQGPYGYTFGSGTRLTVV.

The chain carries TRBV30 and TRBJ1-3, with D unresolved. The V gene's germline CDR1 is GTSNPN and CDR2 SVGIG (reference sequence). This CDR3 is built from 13 residues. Trimming took off 4 bases at V and 0 bases at J, with 7 bases between the two ends. The CDR3 sequence: CAWTTFSGNTIYF. In DNA, the CDR3 is TGTGCCTGGACGACATTCTCTGGAAACACCATATATTTT.

This rearrangement joins TRBV6-6 to TRBJ1-1, with 8 bases lining up with TRBD1. V shed 4 bases, J shed 4 bases, and the junction held 8 bases outside the gene matches. Germline loops: CDR1 MNHNY, CDR2 SVGAGI (reference sequence). The CDR3 covers 15 residues. The CDR3 nucleotides are TGTGCCAGCAGTTCTAGCAGGGGGCGCGGCACTGAAGCTTTCTTT. Its translation is CASSSSRGRGTEAFF.

The V and J genes are TRBV19 and TRBJ2-7; D is possibly TRBD2 (5 bases). There are 14 residues in the CDR3. V was pared by 2 bases and J by 2 bases, with 10 bases between. The V gene's germline CDR1 is LNHDA and CDR2 SQIVND (reference sequence). In nucleotides, the CDR3 is TGTGCCAGTAGTATAAGCCTAGCCCCCTACGAGCAGTACTTC. This gives the protein CASSISLAPYEQYF. Based on the CDR3 plus reference TRBV19 and TRBJ2-7, the full variable domain is DGGITQSPKYLFRKEGQNVTLSCEQNLNHDAMYWYRQDPGQGLRLIYYSQIVNDFQKGDIAEGYSVSREKKESFPLTVTSAQKNPTAFYLCASSISLAPYEQYFGPGTRLTVT.

The gene calls are TRBV2 and TRBJ1-3; D not certain. The length of the CDR3 is 15 residues. Germline V CDR1 and CDR2: SNHLY, FYNNEI. Trimming took 5 bases from V and 0 from J, leaving 11 bases between them. CDR3 in DNA: TGTGCCAGCAGTACACAGACGGTCTCTGGAAACACCATATATTTT. Its protein product is CASSTQTVSGNTIYF.

The chain couples TRBV18 to TRBJ2-6, with D maybe TRBD1 (5 bases). The CDR3 totals 17 residues. Germline assignment: CDR1 KGHSH and CDR2 LQKENI. V lost 2 bases, J lost 2 bases, and 13 bases lay in between. CDR3 region: CASSPFRVGAGANVLTF. CDR3 DNA: TGTGCCAGCTCACCATTCAGGGTTGGCGCTGGGGCCAACGTCCTGACTTTC.

V and J are TRBV18 and TRBJ2-7; 7 nucleotides line up with TRBD2. J was trimmed by 2 bases and V by 5 bases; bases with no gene match: 6. This CDR3 contains 14 residues. Germline lookup yields CDR1 KGHSH and CDR2 LQKENI. CDR3 DNA: TGTGCCAGCTCAAGCGGGGCTTCCACCTACGAGCAGTACTTC. Translation: CASSSGASTYEQYF.

This clone was detected a few times. V usage is TRBV5-1 and J usage is TRBJ2-1; tentatively, D is TRBD1 (6 bases). This CDR3 region has 14 residues. Between the trimmed V and J ends, which lost 1 base and 8 bases, there was a span of 13 bases. In germline, CDR1 is SGHRS, CDR2 YFSETQ. CDR3 region: CASSLRWGLDEQFF. CDR3 coding DNA: TGCGCCAGCAGCTTGAGGTGGGGGCTTGATGAGCAGTTCTTC.

The chain is built from TRBV28 and TRBJ2-1; TRBD2 matches 12 bases. The CDR3 contains 17 residues. V was clipped by 1 base and J by 7 bases; unmatched bases: 8. Germline CDR1 MDHEN, CDR2 SYDVKM. CDR3 region: CASSLLASGRARNEQFF. The CDR3 region has the DNA TGTGCCAGCAGTTTATTGGCTAGCGGGAGGGCCAGGAATGAGCAGTTCTTC.

This chain connects TRBV10-1 to TRBJ2-5, with a weak D call TRBD2 (7 bases). Germline-derived CDR1 and CDR2 are WNHNN and SYGVQD (reference sequence). V dropped 4 bases and J dropped 5 bases, with 14 bases sitting between them. The CDR3 is 14 residues long. DNA for the CDR3: TGCGCCAGCAGTGGGGGGGCAGCGGGGGAGACCCAGTACTTC. It is translated as CASSGGAAGETQYF.

V and J are TRBV19 and TRBJ2-1; 11 bases match TRBD2. Germline V gene sequence: CDR1 LNHDA, CDR2 SQIVND (reference sequence). The trim removed 1 base at V and 6 bases at J, leaving 2 bases unmatched. The CDR3 is made up of 15 amino acids. This chain's CDR3 is CASSIGLAGFNEQFF. CDR3 bases: TGTGCCAGTAGTATAGGACTAGCGGGATTCAATGAGCAGTTCTTC.

This chain uses TRBV10-2 with TRBJ2-3; D perhaps matches TRBD1 (6 bases). From germline, CDR1 is WSHSY and CDR2 SAAADI. V shed 3 bases and J shed 1 base, with 11 bases lying between them. This CDR3 comprises 15 residues. The CDR3 sequence is CASSDGRGGTDTQYF. The DNA for the CDR3 is TGCGCCAGCAGTGACGGCAGGGGAGGCACAGATACGCAGTATTTT.

The V call is TRBV14, the J call TRBJ1-6; a weak D match, TRBD1 (6 bases). Germline CDR1 reads SGHDN; CDR2 reads FVKESK. The V and J ends lost 4 bases and 10 bases respectively, with 14 bases between them. The CDR3 is made up of 14 amino acids. In DNA form, the CDR3 reads TGTGCCAGCAGCCCAACAGGGCCCTACTCACCCCTCCACTTT. It translates to CASSPTGPYSPLHF.

J is TRBJ2-2 and V is TRBV5-1; the D gene is possibly TRBD1 (6 bases). Trimming took off 0 bases at V and 4 bases at J, with 10 bases between the two ends. The CDR3 totals 15 residues. Germline-derived CDR1 and CDR2 are SGHRS and YFSETQ. The CDR3 here is CASSLGGGRTGELFF. The CDR3 nucleotides are TGCGCCAGCAGCTTGGGAGGGGGTCGCACCGGGGAGCTGTTTTTT.

As concerns this clone: The missing conserved phenylalanine or tryptophan at the end of this CDR3 makes a read error likely. The DNA is omitted, as the CDR3 cannot be located on it reliably, and the CDR3 follows TCRdb's listing. The chain recombines TRBV20-1 with TRBJ1-4; the table's TRBD1 call for D was not verified on the DNA. The CDR3 length is 11 residues, termini included. The germline gives CDR1 DFQATT, CDR2 SNEGSKA (reference sequence). CDR3 region: CSANPGQGPLV.